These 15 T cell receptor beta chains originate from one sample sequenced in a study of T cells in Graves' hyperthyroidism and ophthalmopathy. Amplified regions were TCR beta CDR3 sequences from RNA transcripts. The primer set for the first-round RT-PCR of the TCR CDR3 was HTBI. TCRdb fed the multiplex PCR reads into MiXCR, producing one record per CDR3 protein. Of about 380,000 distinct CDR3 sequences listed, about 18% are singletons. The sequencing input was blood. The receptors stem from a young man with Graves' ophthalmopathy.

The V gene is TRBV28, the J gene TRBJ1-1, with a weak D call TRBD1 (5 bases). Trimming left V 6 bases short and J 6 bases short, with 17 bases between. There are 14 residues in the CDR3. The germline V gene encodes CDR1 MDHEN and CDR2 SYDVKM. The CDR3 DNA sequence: TGTGCCAGCAGCTCCGGGACTGTCCCCCCTGAAGCTTTCTTT. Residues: CASSSGTVPPEAFF.

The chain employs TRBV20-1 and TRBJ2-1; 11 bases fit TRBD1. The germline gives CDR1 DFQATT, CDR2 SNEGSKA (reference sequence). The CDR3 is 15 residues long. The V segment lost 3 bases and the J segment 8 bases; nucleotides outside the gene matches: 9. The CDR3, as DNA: TGCAGTGCTAGCGTCGGGACAGGGGGGGTCGATGAGCAGTTCTTC. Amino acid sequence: CSASVGTGGVDEQFF.

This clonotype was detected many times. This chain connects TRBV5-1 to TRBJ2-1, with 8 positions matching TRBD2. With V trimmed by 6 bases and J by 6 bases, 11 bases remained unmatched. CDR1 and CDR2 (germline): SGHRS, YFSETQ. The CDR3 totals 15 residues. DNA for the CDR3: TGCGCCAGCACCGCCTCGGGGGGGCCAAGCAATGAGCAGTTCTTC. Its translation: CASTASGGPSNEQFF.

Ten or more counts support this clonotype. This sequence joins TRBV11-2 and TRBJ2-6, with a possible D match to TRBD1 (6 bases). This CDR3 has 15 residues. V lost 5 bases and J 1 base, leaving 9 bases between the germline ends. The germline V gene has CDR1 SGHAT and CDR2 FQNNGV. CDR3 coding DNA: TGTGCCAGCAGCCTACAGGGATCTGGGGCCAACGTCCTGACTTTC. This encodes CASSLQGSGANVLTF.

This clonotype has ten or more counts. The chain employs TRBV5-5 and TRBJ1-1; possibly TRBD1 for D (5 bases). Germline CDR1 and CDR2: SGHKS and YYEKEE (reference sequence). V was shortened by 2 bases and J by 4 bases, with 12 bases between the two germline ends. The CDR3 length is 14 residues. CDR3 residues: CASSLLRGGTEAFF. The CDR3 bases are TGTGCCAGCAGCTTATTAAGGGGAGGCACTGAAGCTTTCTTT.

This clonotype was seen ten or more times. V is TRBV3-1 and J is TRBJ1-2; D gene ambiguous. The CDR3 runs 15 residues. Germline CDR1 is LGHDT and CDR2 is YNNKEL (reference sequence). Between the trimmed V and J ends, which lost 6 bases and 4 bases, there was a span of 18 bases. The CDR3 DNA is TGTGCCAGCAGTCGTTATAGGGAATCGCCCTATGGCTACACCTTC. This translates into CASSRYRESPYGYTF.

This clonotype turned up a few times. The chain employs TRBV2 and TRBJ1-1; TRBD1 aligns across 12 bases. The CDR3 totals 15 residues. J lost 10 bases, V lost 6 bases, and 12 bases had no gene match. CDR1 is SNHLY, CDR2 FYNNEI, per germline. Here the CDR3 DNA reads TGTGCCAGCAGCGCCCACCGGGACAGGGGGCGGGTAGCTTTCTTT. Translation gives CASSAHRDRGRVAFF.

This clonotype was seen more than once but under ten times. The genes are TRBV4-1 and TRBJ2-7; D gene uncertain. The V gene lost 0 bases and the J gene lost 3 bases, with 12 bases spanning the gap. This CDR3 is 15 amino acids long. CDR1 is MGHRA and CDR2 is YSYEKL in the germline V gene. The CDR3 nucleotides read TGCGCCAGCAGCCAAGAATCGAGCACCCACTACGAGCAGTACTTC. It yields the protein CASSQESSTHYEQYF.

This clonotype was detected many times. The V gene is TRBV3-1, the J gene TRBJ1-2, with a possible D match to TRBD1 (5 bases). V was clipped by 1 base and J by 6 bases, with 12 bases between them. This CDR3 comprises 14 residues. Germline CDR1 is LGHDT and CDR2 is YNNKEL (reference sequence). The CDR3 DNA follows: TGTGCCAGCAGCCAAGTGTCAGGGCGGGATGGCTACACCTTC. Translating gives CASSQVSGRDGYTF.

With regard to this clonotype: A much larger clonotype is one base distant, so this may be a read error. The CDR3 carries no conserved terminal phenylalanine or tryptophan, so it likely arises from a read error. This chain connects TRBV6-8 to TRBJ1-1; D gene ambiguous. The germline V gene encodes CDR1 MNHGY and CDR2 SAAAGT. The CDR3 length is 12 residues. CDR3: CASSEGWIEAFL. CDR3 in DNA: TGCGCCAGCAGTGAGGGATGGATAGAAGCTTTCCTT.

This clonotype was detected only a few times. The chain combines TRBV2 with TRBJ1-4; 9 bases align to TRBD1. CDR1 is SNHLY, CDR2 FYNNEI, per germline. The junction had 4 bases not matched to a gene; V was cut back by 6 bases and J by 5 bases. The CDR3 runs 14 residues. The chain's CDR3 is CASREDRGNEKLFF. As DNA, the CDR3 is TGTGCCAGCAGAGAGGACAGGGGAAATGAAAAACTGTTTTTT. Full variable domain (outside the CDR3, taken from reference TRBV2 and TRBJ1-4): EPEVTQTPSHQVTQMGQEVILRCVPISNHLYFYWYRQILGQKVEFLVSFYNNEISEKSEIFDDQFSVERPDGSNFTLKIRSTKLEDSAMYFCASREDRGNEKLFFGSGTQLSVL.

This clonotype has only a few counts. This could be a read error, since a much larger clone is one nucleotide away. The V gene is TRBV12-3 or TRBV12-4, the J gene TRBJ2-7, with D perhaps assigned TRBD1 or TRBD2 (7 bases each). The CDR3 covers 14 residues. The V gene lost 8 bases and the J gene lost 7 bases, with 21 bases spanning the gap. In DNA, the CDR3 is TGTGCCAGCGCCCTGGGCCAGGGGGGGGGGGAGCAGTACTTC. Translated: CASALGQGGGEQYF.

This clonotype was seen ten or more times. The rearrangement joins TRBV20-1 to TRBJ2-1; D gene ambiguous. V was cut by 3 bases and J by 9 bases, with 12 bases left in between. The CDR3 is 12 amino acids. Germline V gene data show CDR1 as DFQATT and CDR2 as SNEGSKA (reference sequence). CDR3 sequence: CSARGPAGEQFF. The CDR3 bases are TGCAGTGCTAGGGGCCCCGCTGGTGAGCAGTTCTTC.

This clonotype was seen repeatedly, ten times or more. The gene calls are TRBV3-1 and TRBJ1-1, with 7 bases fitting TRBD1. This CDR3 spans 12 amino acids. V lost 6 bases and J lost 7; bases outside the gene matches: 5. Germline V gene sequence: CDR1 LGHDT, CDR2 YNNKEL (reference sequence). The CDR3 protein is CASRQTGSEAFF. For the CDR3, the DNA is TGTGCCAGCAGACAGACAGGGAGTGAAGCTTTCTTT.

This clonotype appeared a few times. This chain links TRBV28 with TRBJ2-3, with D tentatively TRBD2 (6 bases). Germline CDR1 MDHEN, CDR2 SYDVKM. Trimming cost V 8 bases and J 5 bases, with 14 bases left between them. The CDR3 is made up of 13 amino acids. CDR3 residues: CASHTSWRDTQYF. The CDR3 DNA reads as TGTGCCAGCCACACTAGCTGGAGAGATACGCAGTATTTT.